Presented here are 12 T cell receptor beta chains from one specimen sequenced in a study of CXCR3-negative and CXCR3-positive naive CD8 T cells. UMI-tagged TRB cDNA libraries were built via 5' RACE. Following a re-call of the 5' RACE reads, TCRdb has one entry per CDR3 protein and lacks DNA. The sample has thousands of distinct CDR3 sequences. The source material was naive CXCR3- CD8+ T cells from blood. The sample's subset: CD45RO-CCR7+CD27+CD95- naive CD8+ T cells lacking CXCR3 (TNR3-). The receptor source for this set is a human donor in good health. Some clones in this sample may be carry-over from other donors' samples.

The chain carries TRBV20-1 and TRBJ2-7; the TCRdb call, TRBD1, lacks DNA for checking. The CDR3 length is 15 residues. Germline V lookup: CDR1 DFQATT, CDR2 SNEGSKA (reference sequence). The CDR3 sequence is CSARDYRDASYEQYF.

The chain employs TRBV28 and TRBJ2-7; TCRdb names TRBD1, which stays unverified in the absence of DNA. The CDR3 covers 16 residues. CDR1 is MDHEN and CDR2 is SYDVKM in the germline V gene. The chain's CDR3 is CASSSPSETGRFEQYF.

V is TRBV29-1 and J is TRBJ1-2. Germline loops: CDR1 SQVTM, CDR2 ANQGSEA. There are 12 residues in the CDR3. The CDR3 here is CSVESGPRGYTF.

This clonotype is called medium-sized based on its frequency. The V gene is TRBV29-1, the J gene TRBJ1-1. In germline, CDR1 is SQVTM, CDR2 ANQGSEA. This CDR3 comprises 11 residues. The CDR3 region is CSVVKNTEAFF. The entire variable domain, with the rest obtained from reference TRBV29-1 and TRBJ1-1, is as follows: SAVISQKPSRDICQRGTSLTIQCQVDSQVTMMFWYRQQPGQSLTLIATANQGSEATYESGFVIDKFPISRPNLTFSTLTVSNMSPEDSSIYLCSVVKNTEAFFGQGTRLTVV.

The chain couples TRBV6-2 or TRBV6-3 to TRBJ2-3; the TRBD1 assignment by TCRdb is unverifiable without DNA. This CDR3 spans 14 amino acids. Germline CDR1 is MNHEY and CDR2 is SVGEGT. The CDR3 loop is CASLAGQGTDTQYF.

The V gene is TRBV4-3, the J gene TRBJ2-3. CDR1 is LGHNA and CDR2 is YSLEER in the germline V gene. The CDR3 spans 15 residues. CDR3 sequence: CASSQDGRLTDTQYF.

The rearrangement links TRBV27 to TRBJ1-4; TCRdb returns TRBD1, unconfirmable since there is no DNA. The germline gives CDR1 MNHEY, CDR2 SMNVEV (reference sequence). The CDR3 consists of 13 residues. CDR3 amino acids: CASSRGALEKLFF.

This sequence joins TRBV10-2 and TRBJ1-1. The CDR3 extends over 13 amino acids. Germline V lookup: CDR1 WSHSY, CDR2 SAAADI. CDR3 amino acids: CASSISNPTEAFF.

This clonotype is called medium-sized based on its frequency. The V and J genes are TRBV28 and TRBJ2-1; checking the TCRdb D call of TRBD2 is not possible without DNA. Germline V CDR1 and CDR2: MDHEN, SYDVKM. The CDR3 runs to 17 residues. This CDR3 is CASSLAASGGADNEQFF.

The chain joins TRBV4-1 to TRBJ2-7; TCRdb picks TRBD1, but there is no DNA to check that call. Germline-derived CDR1 and CDR2 are MGHRA and YSYEKL. CDR3 length: 15 amino acids. CDR3 sequence: CASSGGQGAKYEQYF.

This clonotype is labeled medium-sized (0.01 to 0.1%) based on frequency. The rearrangement uses TRBV28 and TRBJ1-2. The CDR3 is made up of 13 amino acids. In germline, CDR1 is MDHEN, CDR2 SYDVKM. CDR3 sequence reads: CASSPPGFYGYTF.

The J gene is TRBJ2-7, the V gene TRBV14. Germline V gene sequence: CDR1 SGHDN, CDR2 FVKESK. This CDR3 is 11 amino acids long. The CDR3 loop is CASSFPYEQYF.